The present TCR beta chain was sequenced within a study of brain T cells in children with intractable seizures. Profiling relied on immunoSEQ multiplex PCR, and the TCRdb table lists in-frame clones only, not all of them. The sample includes approximately 330,000 clones, nearly 95% of them seen just once. Time point indicated: blood from clinic visit 5 months post-surgery; TSC patient then seizure free. Before surgery, patients took at least one anti-epileptic drug. The CDR3 spans 13 residues. The V end was cut by 1 base, the J end by 8 bases, with 8 bases between. CDR1 is LNHNV, CDR2 YYDKDF, per germline (reference sequence).

This sequence joins TRBV15 and TRBJ1-4; no clear D. The material sequenced was peripheral blood, taken 5 to 6 months after surgery. This TCR was sampled from a boy in the first two years of life with tuberous sclerosis and intractable seizures. Here the CDR3 reads CATSRVRPEKLFF. In DNA form, the CDR3 reads TGTGCCACCAGCAGAGTCAGGCCAGAAAAACTGTTTTTT.